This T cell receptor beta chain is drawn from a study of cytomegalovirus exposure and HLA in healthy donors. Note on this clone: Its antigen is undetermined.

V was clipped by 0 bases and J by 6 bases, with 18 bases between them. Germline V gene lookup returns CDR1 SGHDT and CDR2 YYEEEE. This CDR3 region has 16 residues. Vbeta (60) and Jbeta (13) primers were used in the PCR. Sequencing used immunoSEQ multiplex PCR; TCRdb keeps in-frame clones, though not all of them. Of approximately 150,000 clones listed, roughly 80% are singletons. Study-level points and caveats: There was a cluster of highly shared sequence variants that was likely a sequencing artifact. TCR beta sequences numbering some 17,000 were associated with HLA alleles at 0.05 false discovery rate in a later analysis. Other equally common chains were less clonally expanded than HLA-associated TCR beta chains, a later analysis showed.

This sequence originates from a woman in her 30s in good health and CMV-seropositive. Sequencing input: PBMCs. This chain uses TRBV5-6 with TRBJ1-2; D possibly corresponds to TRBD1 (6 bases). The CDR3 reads CASSLVGGAVRNGYTF. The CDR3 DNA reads TGTGCCAGCAGCTTGGTAGGGGGGGCAGTACGTAATGGCTACACCTTC.